This T cell receptor (beta chain) was retrieved from a study of shared clonotypes between healthy human individuals. Sequenced by immunoSEQ multiplex PCR; TCRdb stores in-frame clones only, minus some. The repertoire holds under 550,000 clones, with almost 97% as singletons. Concerning this clone itself: Its target is not known.

Notes on the study in general: It was the non-shared clonotypes that had lower generation probabilities than clonotypes shared by all four donors. Although depth was large, rarefaction showed that sequencing of the sorted subsets was incomplete.

There were no recent acute infections or vaccinations among the donors, who were healthy HIV-negative adults. Donors were Caucasian adults residing in Nashville, Tennessee, USA. V trimming: 1 base; J trimming: 2 bases; junction bases outside the gene matches: 14. Germline V lookup: CDR1 SGHTA, CDR2 FQGNSA. The CDR3 sequence is 18 residues long. The sequenced sample consisted of naive CD4+ T cells sorted from blood. Subset here: CD45RA+ positively selected. The chain is built from TRBV7-2 and TRBJ2-7, with TRBD1 matching over 7 bases. This receptor was identified in a woman in her twenties or thirties in good health. CDR3 in amino acids: CASSLDRGVSFFAYEQYF. The CDR3 DNA reads TGTGCCAGCAGCTTAGACAGGGGTGTCAGCTTCTTTGCCTACGAGCAGTACTTC.